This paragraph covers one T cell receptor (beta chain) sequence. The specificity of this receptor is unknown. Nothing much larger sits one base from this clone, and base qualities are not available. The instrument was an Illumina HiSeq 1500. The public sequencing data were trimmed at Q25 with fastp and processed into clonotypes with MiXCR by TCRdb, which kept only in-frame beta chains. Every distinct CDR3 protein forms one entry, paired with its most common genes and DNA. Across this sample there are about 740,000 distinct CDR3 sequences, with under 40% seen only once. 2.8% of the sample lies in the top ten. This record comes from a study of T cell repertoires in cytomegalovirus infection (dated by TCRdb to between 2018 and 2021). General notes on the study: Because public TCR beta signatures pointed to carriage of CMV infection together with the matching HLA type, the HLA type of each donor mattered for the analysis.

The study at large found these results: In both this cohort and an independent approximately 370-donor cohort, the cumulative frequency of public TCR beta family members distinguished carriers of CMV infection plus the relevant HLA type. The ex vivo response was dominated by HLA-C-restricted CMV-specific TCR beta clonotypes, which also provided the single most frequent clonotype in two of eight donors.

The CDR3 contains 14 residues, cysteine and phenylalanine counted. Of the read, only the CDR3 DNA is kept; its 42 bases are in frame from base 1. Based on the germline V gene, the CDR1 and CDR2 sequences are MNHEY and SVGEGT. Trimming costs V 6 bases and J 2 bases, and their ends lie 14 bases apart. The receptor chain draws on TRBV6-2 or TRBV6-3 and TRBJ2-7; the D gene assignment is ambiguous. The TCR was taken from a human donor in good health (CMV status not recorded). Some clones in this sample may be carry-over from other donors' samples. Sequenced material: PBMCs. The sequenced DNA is TGTGCCAGCAGACTACAGCAACCACCCTACGAGCAGTACTTC. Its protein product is CASRLQQPPYEQYF.